The next 28 T cell receptor beta chains were all read from a single sample in a study of spatial heterogeneity in lung cancer. Stated time point: sample taken at primary tumor resection. TCRdb redid the calling of the 5' RACE reads with MiXCR, one entry per CDR3 protein. In the table there are around 92,000 distinct CDR3 sequences, 10% to 15% of which are singletons. This material consisted of PBMCs, taken at surgery. These receptors originate from a male donor with early-stage non-small cell lung cancer.

This clonotype was found once. The chain employs TRBV20-1 and TRBJ2-3; TRBD1 matches 9 bases. The CDR3 has 15 residues. The V gene end was trimmed by 5 bases and the J gene end by 4 bases; junction bases not matched to a gene: 10. CDR1 DFQATT and CDR2 SNEGSKA come from the germline V gene (reference sequence). CDR3 sequence reads: CSARRDREDADTQYF. DNA of the CDR3: TGCAGTGCTCGCCGGGACAGGGAGGACGCAGATACGCAGTATTTT.

This clonotype has only a few counts. The J gene is TRBJ2-3, the V gene TRBV9; no firm D call. V was shortened by 4 bases and J by 2 bases, with 11 bases between the two germline ends. CDR3 length equals 14 residues. Germline CDR1 is SGDLS and CDR2 is YYNGEE. The CDR3 is CASSPQAPTDTQYF. CDR3 coding DNA: TGTGCCAGCAGCCCCCAGGCGCCCACAGATACGCAGTATTTT.

This clonotype was counted only a few times. The chain recombines TRBV6-6 with TRBJ2-7, with 14 bases fitting TRBD2. Per germline, CDR1 MNHNY and CDR2 SVGAGI (reference sequence). The CDR3 covers 17 residues. J lost 1 base, V lost 4 bases, and 6 bases had no gene match. The CDR3 DNA follows: TGTGCCAGCAGTTCTAGCTGGACTAGCGGGGGGTCCTACGAGCAGTACTTC. It encodes CASSSSWTSGGSYEQYF.

This clonotype was recorded at least ten times. V is TRBV4-3 and J is TRBJ2-1, with D possibly being TRBD1 (6 bases). V gave up 0 bases and J gave up 10 bases, with 19 bases separating them. Germline V gives CDR1 LGHNA, CDR2 YSLEER. The CDR3 has 16 amino acids. CDR3 in amino acids: CASSQDRATGDREQFF. The CDR3, as DNA: TGCGCCAGCAGCCAAGATCGGGCTACAGGAGACAGGGAGCAGTTCTTC.

J is TRBJ1-5 and V is TRBV30; D is undetermined. CDR3 length equals 13 residues. V dropped 2 bases and J dropped 3 bases, with 8 bases sitting between them. Per the germline V gene, CDR1 is GTSNPN and CDR2 is SVGIG (reference sequence). The CDR3 loop reads CAWSPQTNQPQHF. CDR3 in DNA: TGTGCCTGGAGTCCGCAGACCAATCAGCCCCAGCATTTT. The variable domain in full, completed from reference TRBV30 and TRBJ1-5, reads SQTIHQWPATLVQPVGSPLSLECTVEGTSNPNLYWYRQAAGRGLQLLFYSVGIGQISSEVPQNLSASRPQDRQFILSSKKLLLSDSGFYLCAWSPQTNQPQHFGDGTRLSIL.

The chain employs TRBV20-1 and TRBJ1-6; D is possibly TRBD1 (6 bases). This CDR3 has 14 residues. Between the trimmed V and J ends, which lost 6 bases and 6 bases, there was a span of 15 bases. Germline CDR1 and CDR2: DFQATT and SNEGSKA (reference sequence). The CDR3 loop reads CSAPTGTPNSPLHF. The CDR3 DNA reads as TGCAGTGCGCCGACCGGGACACCTAATTCACCCCTCCACTTT.

This clonotype has more than one count but fewer than ten. The V call is TRBV7-8, the J call TRBJ2-1, with 7 positions matching TRBD2. This CDR3 is 14 amino acids long. V lost 2 bases, J lost 9 bases, and 7 bases stayed unmatched. Germline V gene data show CDR1 as SGHVS and CDR2 as FQNEAQ. This CDR3 is CASSLSSPGGEQFF. The CDR3 nucleotides are TGTGCCAGCAGCTTAAGCTCTCCGGGGGGTGAGCAGTTCTTC.

This clonotype was seen at least ten times. The CDR3 sequence: CASSEQGNTIYF. The CDR3 DNA is TGTGCCAGCAGTGAACAGGGAAACACCATATATTTT. This sequence joins TRBV12-3 or TRBV12-4 and TRBJ1-3; D not certain. V lost 5 bases and J 4 bases, leaving 6 bases between the germline ends. The CDR3 sequence is 12 residues long.

The sample holds a few counts of this clonotype. CDR3 nucleotides: TGTGCCAGCAGCCGGGGCTTGACAAGCGCGGGGGACCAAGAGACCCAGTACTTC. Its translation is CASSRGLTSAGDQETQYF. The chain recombines TRBV7-2 with TRBJ2-5, with 7 bases fitting TRBD2. Germline lookup yields CDR1 SGHTA and CDR2 FQGNSA. This CDR3 spans 18 amino acids. Germline trimming cut 5 bases from V and 0 bases from J; bases unmatched to any gene: 15.

This chain links TRBV12-3 or TRBV12-4 with TRBJ1-3, with a weak D call TRBD1 (5 bases). V was shortened by 5 bases and J by 4 bases, with 15 bases between the two germline ends. The CDR3 extends over 15 amino acids. CDR3 coding DNA: TGTGCCAGCAGTCCCTCCCCGGGGCTAGGAAACACCATATATTTT. It is translated as CASSPSPGLGNTIYF.

This clonotype was observed at least ten times. This chain uses TRBV12-3 or TRBV12-4 with TRBJ2-1; 10 bases map to TRBD1. The CDR3 spans 13 residues. The trim removed 6 bases at V and 10 bases at J, leaving 6 bases unmatched. The CDR3 loop is CASRTGGFEEQFF. Here the CDR3 DNA reads TGTGCCAGCAGGACAGGGGGCTTTGAAGAGCAGTTCTTC.

This clonotype showed up many times. This CDR3 reads CASSFGGSTDTQYF. As DNA, the CDR3 is TGTGCCAGCAGTTTTGGGGGGAGCACAGATACGCAGTATTTT. V gene TRBV6-2 or TRBV6-3 combines with J gene TRBJ2-3; a possible D gene is TRBD2 (6 bases). Looked up from germline, CDR1 is MNHEY and CDR2 is SVGEGT. The CDR3 has 14 residues. The V gene lost 4 bases and the J gene lost 0 bases, with 8 bases spanning the gap.

V gene TRBV9 combines with J gene TRBJ1-6; D is ambiguous. Trimming removed 2 bases from V and 13 bases from J, with 10 bases in between. This CDR3 region has 12 residues. Germline CDR1 reads SGDLS; CDR2 reads YYNGEE. CDR3 nucleotides: TGTGCCAGCAGCGTGCCGGGAGGGCCCCTCCACTTT. This encodes CASSVPGGPLHF. Variable domain in full (rest from reference TRBV9 and TRBJ1-6): DSGVTQTPKHLITATGQRVTLRCSPRSGDLSVYWYQQSLDQGLQFLIQYYNGEERAKGNILERFSAQQFPDLHSELNLSSLELGDSALYFCASSVPGGPLHFGNGTRLTVT.

The J gene is TRBJ1-1, the V gene TRBV11-2, with D possibly TRBD1 on 5 matching bases. Per the germline V gene, CDR1 is SGHAT and CDR2 is FQNNGV. The V end was cut by 5 bases, the J end by 10 bases, with 17 bases between. This CDR3 has 13 amino acids. DNA of the CDR3: TGTGCCAGCAGCCCTAGTCGGCAGGGTAGAGCTTTCTTT. Translated, it gives CASSPSRQGRAFF.

The chain links TRBV6-2 or TRBV6-3 to TRBJ2-1, with TRBD2 matching over 10 bases. The CDR3 contains 14 residues. Trimming cost V 6 bases and J 7 bases; bases outside gene matches: 6. The V gene's germline CDR1 is MNHEY and CDR2 SVGEGT. The CDR3 spells CASRQAGGLNEQFF. The CDR3 nucleotides are TGTGCCAGCAGGCAAGCGGGAGGGTTGAATGAGCAGTTCTTC.

This clonotype was counted at least ten times. This rearrangement joins TRBV6-2 or TRBV6-3 to TRBJ2-7; D is ambiguous. Germline V lookup: CDR1 MNHEY, CDR2 SVGEGT. The CDR3 extends over 12 amino acids. V lost 11 bases, J lost 0 bases, and 11 bases lay in between. CDR3 sequence (DNA): TGTGCCTCCTCCCCGAGCTCCTACGAGCAGTACTTC. It codes for CASSPSSYEQYF.

This clonotype has ten or more counts. V usage is TRBV7-6 and J usage is TRBJ2-5; a weak D match, TRBD2 (7 bases). The CDR3 length is 15 residues. Germline V gene sequence: CDR1 SGHVS, CDR2 FNYEAQ. Between the trimmed V and J ends, which lost 4 bases and 0 bases, there was a span of 12 bases. The CDR3 sequence is CASSSPGGHQETQYF. As DNA, the CDR3 is TGTGCCAGCAGCTCCCCGGGGGGCCACCAAGAGACCCAGTACTTC.

This clonotype was observed a handful of times. This chain joins TRBV28 and TRBJ2-5; D possibly corresponds to TRBD2 (5 bases). V lost 6 bases to trimming and J lost 4 bases, with 18 bases between them. Per the germline V gene, CDR1 is MDHEN and CDR2 is SYDVKM. This CDR3 has 15 residues. The DNA of the CDR3 is TGTGCCAGCAGCCATATGGGTGGGAGTAGAGAGACCCAGTACTTC. It codes for CASSHMGGSRETQYF. Combining the CDR3 with reference TRBV28 and TRBJ2-5 gives the whole variable domain DVKVTQSSRYLVKRTGEKVFLECVQDMDHENMFWYRQDPGLGLRLIYFSYDVKMKEKGDIPEGYSVSREKKERFSLILESASTNQTSMYLCASSHMGGSRETQYFGPGTRLLVL.

This clonotype was seen a few times. The chain recombines TRBV4-2 with TRBJ1-1, with D possibly matching TRBD1 (6 bases). CDR1 and CDR2 from the germline V gene are LGHNA and YNFKEQ. V dropped 0 bases and J dropped 10 bases, with 18 bases sitting between them. The CDR3 spans 15 residues. The DNA for the CDR3 is TGTGCCAGCAGCCAAGATAGAGGGGGTATTGTCGGAGCTTTCTTT. It translates to CASSQDRGGIVGAFF.

This clonotype was seen more than once but under ten times. This chain connects TRBV3-1 to TRBJ1-1; D remains unclear. The V gene lost 4 bases and the J gene lost 3 bases, with 12 bases spanning the gap. The CDR3 contains 14 residues. Germline loops: CDR1 LGHDT, CDR2 YNNKEL (reference sequence). In DNA, the CDR3 is TGTGCCAGCAGCCCTTACCGTCGGGACACTGAAGCTTTCTTT. Residues: CASSPYRRDTEAFF.

This clonotype was picked up a small number of times. CDR3 nucleotide sequence: TGTGCCAGCAGATTTAGCGCTACTAGCACAGATACGCAGTATTTT. Encoded protein: CASRFSATSTDTQYF. The chain has TRBV7-8 and TRBJ2-3, with D perhaps matching TRBD2 (5 bases). The CDR3 has 15 residues. Germline lookup yields CDR1 SGHVS and CDR2 FQNEAQ. The V end was cut by 6 bases, the J end by 0 bases, with 13 bases between.

This clonotype was picked up many times. The chain couples TRBV10-3 to TRBJ2-5; 7 bases agree with TRBD2. Unmatched junction bases numbered 8, after V lost 7 bases and J lost 3 bases. CDR1 is ENHRY, CDR2 SYGVKD, per germline. This CDR3 region has 14 residues. The CDR3 sequence: CAITASGTKETQYF. The CDR3 DNA sequence: TGTGCCATCACGGCTAGCGGAACGAAAGAGACCCAGTACTTC.

The chain couples TRBV20-1 to TRBJ2-4; 11 bases match TRBD2. From germline, CDR1 is DFQATT and CDR2 SNEGSKA (reference sequence). With V trimmed by 6 bases and J by 6 bases, 7 bases remained unmatched. The CDR3 contains 14 residues. CDR3 bases: TGCAGTGCCCGTAGCGGGAGGGCCTCAAACATTCAGTACTTC. It codes for CSARSGRASNIQYF.

The table lists this clonotype with many counts. The chain is built from TRBV7-2 and TRBJ1-3; D unclear. The germline CDR1 and CDR2 sequences are SGHTA and FQGNSA. V lost 5 bases to trimming and J lost 4 bases, with 9 bases between them. This CDR3 spans 13 amino acids. CDR3 residues: CASSTPWGNTIYF. The CDR3, as DNA: TGTGCCAGCAGCACCCCCTGGGGAAACACCATATATTTT.

This clonotype has only a few counts. The chain carries TRBV7-2 and TRBJ2-5; 14 bases agree with TRBD2. The V and J ends lost 5 bases and 5 bases, in that order; junction bases with no gene match: 4. The CDR3 loop spans 15 amino acids. Per germline, CDR1 SGHTA and CDR2 FQGNSA. CDR3 amino acids: CASSVGLAGVETQYF. The DNA for the CDR3 is TGTGCCAGCAGCGTGGGACTAGCGGGAGTGGAGACCCAGTACTTC.

The CDR3 bases are TGTGCCAGCAGACTGACAGGGAGTAATGAGCAGTTCTTC. This gives the protein CASRLTGSNEQFF. V is TRBV6-2 or TRBV6-3 and J is TRBJ2-1; the match to TRBD1 covers 7 bases. The CDR3 extends over 13 amino acids. Germline values: CDR1 MNHEY, CDR2 SVGEGT. J gave up 7 bases and V 6 bases, and 6 bases lay outside the gene matches.

In its sample, this clonotype was seen a few times. The chain combines TRBV19 with TRBJ2-1, with D tentatively TRBD1 (6 bases). Trimming took 5 bases from V and 8 from J, leaving 19 bases between them. The CDR3 covers 15 residues. Germline-derived CDR1 and CDR2 are LNHDA and SQIVND (reference sequence). CDR3 loop: CASSLFGAGVDEQFF. As DNA, the CDR3 is TGTGCCAGTAGTCTATTCGGCGCAGGGGTCGATGAGCAGTTCTTC.

This chain uses TRBV7-2 with TRBJ2-7; maybe TRBD2 (6 bases). The CDR3 contains 15 residues. CDR1 and CDR2 (germline): SGHTA, FQGNSA. Trimming stripped 5 bases from V and 3 bases from J, with 17 bases between. CDR3 sequence reads: CASSPGTPKLYEQYF. DNA of the CDR3: TGTGCCAGCAGCCCCGGGACTCCCAAACTCTACGAGCAGTACTTC.